These T cell receptor beta chains were read from a single sample in a study of blood T cell repertoires in COVID-19. Clones were read by immunoSEQ multiplex PCR, and TCRdb kept only the in-frame ones, dropping some. The sample contains fewer than 700,000 clones, roughly 91% of which appear only once. Input material: peripheral blood. The receptors originated from a woman in her fifties or sixties with COVID-19, enrolled during active disease. Both conserved end residues are part of each CDR3. Fields, in order: clone size, J gene, D gene, V gene, CDR3 protein, CDR3 DNA. D genes are given only for firm matches. Expanded clones are given a class, and other clones once, few, many or no size at all.

>once|TRBJ2-7|TRBD2|TRBV28
CASNSRGGVYEQYF
TGTGCCAGCAACTCTCGGGGGGGCGTATACGAGCAGTACTTC
>once|TRBJ2-1|NA|TRBV3-1/TRBV3-2
CASSPMDNEQFF
TGTGCCAGCAGCCCTATGGACAATGAGCAGTTCTTC
>NA|TRBJ2-1|TRBD2|TRBV6-5
CASSYGLAGVNEQFF
TGTGCCAGCAGTTACGGACTAGCGGGGGTTAATGAGCAGTTCTTC
>NA|TRBJ1-1|TRBD1|TRBV5-1
CASSLDFGQGSRGTEAFF
TGCGCCAGCAGCTTGGATTTCGGACAGGGGAGCAGGGGAACTGAAGCTTTCTTT
>NA|TRBJ1-1|TRBD1|TRBV30
CAWSLTGPTEAFF
TGTGCCTGGAGCCTGACAGGGCCCACTGAAGCTTTCTTT
>NA|TRBJ2-7|TRBD2|TRBV5-1
CASRLSGGSASYEQYF
TGCGCCAGCAGGCTCTCGGGGGGGTCAGCCTCCTACGAGCAGTACTTC
>NA|TRBJ1-6|TRBD1|TRBV6-5
CASSTTGASSPLHF
TGTGCCAGCAGTACGACAGGGGCGAGTTCACCCCTCCACTTT
>NA|TRBJ2-2|TRBD2|TRBV3-1/TRBV3-2
CASSQPRPPTGGGELFF
TGTGCCAGCAGCCAACCTCGCCCACCGACGGGGGGCGGGGAGCTGTTTTTT
>NA|TRBJ2-1|TRBD2|TRBV3-1/TRBV3-2
CASSQPLAGGYNEQFF
TGTGCCAGCAGCCAGCCCCTAGCGGGGGGGTACAATGAGCAGTTCTTC
>once|TRBJ1-2|NA|TRBV21-1
CASSNRDRGPSYGYTF
TGTGCCAGCAGCAACCGGGACAGGGGCCCGAGCTATGGCTACACCTTC
>NA|TRBJ1-3|NA|TRBV5-1
CASSLSGEGNTIYF
TGCGCCAGCAGCTTATCTGGGGAGGGAAACACCATATATTTT
>NA|TRBJ1-6|NA|TRBV30
CAWSDLLRGGPPLHF
TGTGCCTGGAGTGACCTTCTCAGGGGCGGACCACCCCTCCACTTT
>once|TRBJ2-1|TRBD2|TRBV7-3
CASSLTTGLAGGEQFF
TGTGCCAGCAGCTTAACGACGGGACTAGCGGGAGGAGAGCAGTTCTTC
>NA|TRBJ2-2|NA|TRBV7-8
CASSLATGSKTGELFF
TGTGCCAGCAGCTTAGCAACAGGGTCAAAGACCGGGGAGCTGTTTTTT
>NA|TRBJ2-3|TRBD2|TRBV5-1
CASSLPAGGLTDTQYF
TGCGCCAGCAGCTTGCCAGCGGGGGGACTCACAGATACGCAGTATTTT
>NA|TRBJ2-1|TRBD2|TRBV2
CASVGGGAEEQFF
TGTGCCAGCGTCGGCGGGGGGGCTGAGGAGCAGTTCTTC
>NA|TRBJ1-6|NA|TRBV29-1
CSVVFPGKNSPLHF
TGCAGCGTTGTCTTCCCAGGGAAGAATTCACCCCTCCACTTT
>NA|TRBJ1-1|NA|TRBV30
CAWSVPGRTEAFF
TGTGCCTGGAGTGTCCCAGGGCGGACCGAAGCTTTCTTT
>NA|TRBJ2-2|NA|TRBV9
CASSSTTNTGELFF
TGTGCCAGCAGCTCGACTACGAACACCGGGGAGCTGTTTTTT
>NA|TRBJ2-3|NA|TRBV15
CATSRDLSADTQYF
TGTGCCACCAGCAGAGACCTTTCGGCAGATACGCAGTATTTT
>NA|TRBJ2-1|TRBD1|TRBV19
CASSTGQAAYNEQFF
TGTGCCAGTAGTACGGGACAGGCCGCCTACAATGAGCAGTTCTTC
>NA|TRBJ1-1|NA|TRBV7-9
CASSTPARVIQAFF
TGTGCCAGCAGCACACCGGCGAGGGTAATACAAGCTTTCTTT
>NA|TRBJ2-7|TRBD2|TRBV10-3
CAISVPGAGGTYEQYF
TGTGCCATCAGTGTGCCTGGGGCGGGGGGAACCTACGAGCAGTACTTC
>NA|TRBJ1-1|NA|TRBV4-1
CASSQDPGRRVGTEAFF
TGCGCCAGCAGCCAAGATCCAGGGAGGAGGGTGGGGACTGAAGCTTTCTTT
>NA|TRBJ1-2|TRBD1|TRBV6-6
CASSTDRETGYTF
TGTGCCAGCAGTACGGACAGGGAGACAGGCTACACCTTC
>NA|TRBJ1-4|NA|TRBV6-5
CASSYRSEKLFF
TGTGCCAGCAGTTACAGGAGCGAAAAACTGTTTTTT
>NA|TRBJ2-6|TRBD2|TRBV5-4
CASTTGGGNSGANVLTF
TGTGCCAGCACGACTGGGGGGGGAAACTCTGGGGCCAACGTCCTGACTTTC
>NA|TRBJ2-3|TRBD2|TRBV5-8
CASSLVSAGGTDTQYF
TGTGCCAGCAGCTTGGTATCAGCGGGGGGCACAGATACGCAGTATTTT
>NA|TRBJ1-2|NA|TRBV10-1
CASRGRQNYGYTF
TGCGCCAGCAGGGGCAGGCAAAACTATGGCTACACCTTC
>NA|TRBJ1-1|TRBD1|TRBV5-1
CASSLDNRGRTEAFF
TGCGCCAGCAGCTTGGACAACAGGGGGCGGACTGAAGCTTTCTTT
>NA|TRBJ2-5|NA|TRBV5-1
CASSPGVGETQYF
TGCGCCAGCAGTCCAGGGGTGGGGGAGACCCAGTACTTC
>once|TRBJ1-2|NA|TRBV5-1
CASSLGANILDYGYTF
TGCGCCAGCAGCTTGGGGGCAAATATTCTGGACTATGGCTACACCTTC
>once|TRBJ2-5|TRBD1|TRBV6-5
CASSYEGTGRRETQYF
TGTGCCAGCAGTTACGAGGGGACAGGGCGGAGAGAGACCCAGTACTTC
>NA|TRBJ1-1|NA|TRBV28
CASSDPTSEAFF
TGTGCCAGCAGCGATCCGACATCTGAAGCTTTCTTT
>NA|TRBJ1-5|NA|TRBV12-3/TRBV12-4
CASSGGGNQPQHF
TGTGCCAGCAGCGGGGGGGGAAATCAGCCCCAGCATTTT
>NA|TRBJ1-1|NA|TRBV7-2
CASSLGPEGEAFF
TGTGCCAGCAGCCTCGGGCCCGAGGGTGAAGCTTTCTTT
>NA|TRBJ1-2|NA|TRBV27
CASGPPRTAIYGYTF
TGTGCCAGCGGACCTCCGAGGACAGCCATCTATGGCTACACCTTC
>NA|TRBJ1-1|NA|TRBV7-2
CASSLPGGLPEAFF
TGTGCCAGCAGCTTACCGGGGGGCTTGCCTGAAGCTTTCTTT
>NA|TRBJ1-5|NA|TRBV10-1
CASSGMGNESNQPQHF
TGCGCCAGCAGCGGGATGGGGAATGAAAGCAATCAGCCCCAGCATTTT
>NA|TRBJ1-2|TRBD1|TRBV2
CASSRSGQGVYGYTF
TGTGCCAGCAGTCGATCGGGACAGGGCGTCTATGGCTACACCTTC
>NA|TRBJ2-5|TRBD1|TRBV7-6
CASSRDRGRRGETQYF
TGTGCCAGCAGCCGTGACAGGGGACGCCGGGGAGAGACCCAGTACTTC
>few|TRBJ2-3|NA|TRBV7-3
CASSATGSPGDTQYF
TGTGCCAGCAGCGCCACCGGTTCCCCTGGAGATACGCAGTATTTT